This record concerns one TCR beta chain sequence. Antigen unknown. This entry belongs to a study of T cell responses to AZD1222 COVID-19 vaccine. General study points: Donor demographics were predominantly white British with a female majority; clonal diversity may be underestimated. The CD4 TCRs associated with vaccination extended across spike and predominated at 160-218 and 743-854.

Germline CDR1 is GTSNPN and CDR2 is SVGIG (reference sequence). This CDR3 spans 15 amino acids. The ends lost 5 bases at V and 10 bases at J; junction bases unmatched: 11. Produced via immunoSEQ multiplex PCR; TCRdb's table is partial and in-frame only. The sample consists of 110,000 to 150,000 clones, 92% of them appearing once. The J gene is TRBJ1-6, the V gene TRBV30; TRBD1 matches 10 bases. The sample in question was peripheral blood, obtained on day 0 of AZD1222 vaccination. The TCR was taken from an adult in good health. The CDR3 DNA reads TGTGCCTGGTCCACCGGACAGGGGGACGCCTCACCCCTCCACTTT. This sequence encodes CAWSTGQGDASPLHF. Full variable domain (rest looked up from reference TRBV30 and TRBJ1-6): SQTIHQWPATLVQPVGSPLSLECTVEGTSNPNLYWYRQAAGRGLQLLFYSVGIGQISSEVPQNLSASRPQDRQFILSSKKLLLSDSGFYLCAWSTGQGDASPLHFGNGTRLTVT.